These T cell receptor beta chains were read from a single sample in a study of control samples from healthy donors and cancer patients. Assay: immunoSEQ multiplex PCR; the TCRdb copy retains only in-frame clones and omits some. Here the sample spans some 13,000 clones, over 70% being singletons. Sequencing was done on a sample of formalin-fixed, paraffin-embedded tissue. These receptors all stem from a male donor with melanoma. Both conserved end residues are part of each CDR3. The order of the fields is V gene, J gene, CDR3 protein.

V gene: TRBV6-4
J gene: TRBJ1-1
CDR3 protein: CASRTNNRNTEAFF

V gene: TRBV3-1/TRBV3-2
J gene: TRBJ2-1
CDR3 protein: CASSHGGSSEFF

V gene: TRBV11-3
J gene: TRBJ2-1
CDR3 protein: CASSKGAGTGDNEQFF

V gene: TRBV20-1
J gene: TRBJ1-1
CDR3 protein: CSASGGQTMNTEAFF

V gene: TRBV7-9
J gene: TRBJ1-5
CDR3 protein: CASSLVGLGQPQHF

V gene: TRBV12-3/TRBV12-4
J gene: TRBJ1-1
CDR3 protein: CASSLIQGSEAFF

V gene: TRBV7-2
J gene: TRBJ1-2
CDR3 protein: CASSLGTNNYGYTF

V gene: TRBV6-5
J gene: TRBJ2-3
CDR3 protein: CANHSRGGRTDTQYF

V gene: TRBV11-2
J gene: TRBJ2-2
CDR3 protein: CASSLDRGITGTGELFF

V gene: TRBV27
J gene: TRBJ1-5
CDR3 protein: CASSYQGNSNQPQHF

V gene: TRBV5-6
J gene: TRBJ1-3
CDR3 protein: CASSLVASGNTIYF

V gene: TRBV11-3
J gene: TRBJ1-2
CDR3 protein: CASSPRGDDYGYTF

V gene: TRBV19
J gene: TRBJ1-1
CDR3 protein: CASGGEQGRTEAFF

V gene: TRBV9
J gene: TRBJ2-5
CDR3 protein: CASNKQPQETQYF

V gene: TRBV4-3
J gene: TRBJ1-6
CDR3 protein: CASSQDAGIYNSPLHF